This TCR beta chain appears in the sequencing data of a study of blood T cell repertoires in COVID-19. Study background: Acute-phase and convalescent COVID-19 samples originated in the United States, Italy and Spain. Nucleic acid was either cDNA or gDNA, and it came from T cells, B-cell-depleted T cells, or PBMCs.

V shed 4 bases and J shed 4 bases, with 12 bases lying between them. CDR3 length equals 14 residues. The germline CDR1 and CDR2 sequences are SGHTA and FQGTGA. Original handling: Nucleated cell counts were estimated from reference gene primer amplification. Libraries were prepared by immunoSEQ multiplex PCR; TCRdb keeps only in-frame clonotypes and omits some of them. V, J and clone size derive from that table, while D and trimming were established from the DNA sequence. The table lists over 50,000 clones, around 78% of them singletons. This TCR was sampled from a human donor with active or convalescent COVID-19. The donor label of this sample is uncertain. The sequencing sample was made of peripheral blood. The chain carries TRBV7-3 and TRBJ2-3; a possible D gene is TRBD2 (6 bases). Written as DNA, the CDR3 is TGTGCCAGCAGCTCCACGGGACTTTCAGATACGCAGTATTTT. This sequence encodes CASSSTGLSDTQYF.